One and the same sample provided the 27 T cell receptor beta chains below, sequenced in a study of blood T cell repertoires in COVID-19. Produced via immunoSEQ multiplex PCR; TCRdb's table is partial and in-frame only. The repertoire holds over 150,000 clones, with about 85% as singletons. The sequenced material came from peripheral blood. The origin of the receptors is a woman aged 60-70 years with COVID-19, enrolled during active disease.

This clone occurred once. The V gene is TRBV30, the J gene TRBJ1-5; D unresolved. The CDR3 has 16 amino acids. The germline V and J ends were trimmed by 0 bases and 0 bases, with 12 bases remaining between them. From germline, CDR1 is GTSNPN and CDR2 SVGIG (reference sequence). The CDR3 protein is CAWSVSGVGSNQPQHF. The DNA for the CDR3 is TGTGCCTGGAGTGTAAGCGGGGTGGGTAGCAATCAGCCCCAGCATTTT.

The chain recombines TRBV7-9 with TRBJ1-6; possibly TRBD1 for D (5 bases). This CDR3 has 14 residues. Germline V CDR1 and CDR2: SEHNR, FQNEAQ (reference sequence). V lost 8 bases and J lost 5, with 13 bases in between. DNA for the CDR3: TGTGCCAGCGACAGCCTACTAAATAATTCACCCCTCCACTTT. Translated: CASDSLLNNSPLHF.

The J gene is TRBJ2-1, the V gene TRBV3-1 (or the pseudogene TRBV3-2); 11 nucleotides line up with TRBD2. Germline V gives CDR1 LGHDT, CDR2 YNNKEL (reference sequence). The CDR3 loop spans 17 amino acids. V lost 5 bases and J lost 4; bases outside the gene matches: 10. CDR3 protein: CASSFPRTSGSYNEQFF. The CDR3 bases are TGTGCCAGCAGCTTCCCTCGCACTAGCGGGAGTTACAATGAGCAGTTCTTC.

This clone was recorded only once. This chain joins TRBV7-9 and TRBJ1-1; TRBD1 might be the D (6 bases). CDR3 length equals 13 residues. The V gene lost 6 bases and the J gene lost 0 bases, with 8 bases spanning the gap. Germline CDR1 reads SEHNR; CDR2 reads FQNEAQ (reference sequence). The CDR3 loop reads CASSKGVNTEAFF. The CDR3 region has the DNA TGTGCCAGCAGTAAGGGGGTGAACACTGAAGCTTTCTTT.

This chain uses TRBV11-3 with TRBJ2-6; the D gene is possibly TRBD1 (6 bases). CDR3 length equals 15 residues. V gave up 5 bases and J gave up 2 bases, with 10 bases separating them. The germline gives CDR1 SGHNT, CDR2 YENEEA. The CDR3 bases are TGTGCCAGCAGCACCAGGGGTGCTGGGGCCAACGTCCTGACTTTC. Its protein product is CASSTRGAGANVLTF.

This clone was detected a few times. The chain employs TRBV24-1 and TRBJ2-1; TRBD2 aligns across 11 bases. The length of the CDR3 is 18 residues. Looked up from germline, CDR1 is KGHDR and CDR2 is SFDVKD. Germline trimming cut 2 bases from V and 6 bases from J; bases unmatched to any gene: 11. The CDR3 DNA reads as TGTGCCACCAGTGATTCCTCGGGACTAGCGGCCTCGGGCAATGAGCAGTTCTTC. This translates into CATSDSSGLAASGNEQFF.

On this clone itself: The junction shows a germline mismatch at one end, possibly a read error. The V gene is TRBV18, the J gene TRBJ2-3; 15 nucleotides agree with TRBD2. The length of the CDR3 is 17 residues. Germline-derived CDR1 and CDR2 are KGHSH and LQKENI. The CDR3 sequence: CASSSPGLAGGVDTQYF. CDR3 DNA: TGTGCCAGCTCATCACCGGGACTAGCGGGAGGAGTGGATACGCAGTATTTT. The full variable domain, rest sourced from reference TRBV18 and TRBJ2-3, is NAGVMQNPRHLVRRRGQEARLRCSPMKGHSHVYWYRQLPEEGLKFMVYLQKENIIDESGMPKERFSAEFPKEGPSILRIQQVVRGDSAAYFCASSSPGLAGGVDTQYFGPGTRLTVL.

Only a few counts were recorded for this clone. V gene TRBV9 combines with J gene TRBJ1-2, with D perhaps matching TRBD1 (5 bases). Per the germline V gene, CDR1 is SGDLS and CDR2 is YYNGEE. The CDR3 covers 15 residues. Deletions cut 0 bases from V and 1 base from J, with 10 bases between. CDR3 amino acids: CASSVGGAGNYGYTF. The CDR3 region has the DNA TGTGCCAGCAGCGTAGGCGGGGCGGGTAACTATGGCTACACCTTC.

This clone was recorded only once. The J gene is TRBJ1-2, the V gene TRBV11-2, with D maybe TRBD1 (6 bases). The V gene's germline CDR1 is SGHAT and CDR2 FQNNGV. The V end lost 7 bases, the J end lost 6 bases, and 18 bases lay between the germline ends. There are 14 residues in the CDR3. The DNA of the CDR3 is TGTGCCAGCATCCTTAGGGCAGGGGAAGATGGCTACACCTTC. This gives the protein CASILRAGEDGYTF.

This clone was picked up a small number of times. The chain has TRBV6-5 and TRBJ2-1, with 10 positions matching TRBD2. The CDR3 sequence is 14 residues long. Germline V lookup: CDR1 MNHEY, CDR2 SVGAGI. V lost 6 bases to trimming and J lost 6 bases; unmatched junction nucleotides: 5. DNA of the CDR3: TGTGCCAGCAGGCAAAGCGGGGGGGCCAATGAGCAGTTCTTC. This translates into CASRQSGGANEQFF.

This clone appeared once. This chain connects TRBV10-2 to TRBJ1-3; 8 bases are shared with TRBD1. Unmatched junction bases numbered 8, after V lost 2 bases and J lost 5 bases. Germline CDR1 reads WSHSY; CDR2 reads SAAADI. The CDR3 length is 16 residues. CDR3 residues: CASSEPRTGPRNTIYF. CDR3 bases: TGCGCCAGCAGTGAGCCGAGGACAGGGCCAAGAAACACCATATATTTT.

The CDR3 protein is CASSYSDKGAGYTF. CDR3 coding DNA: TGTGCCAGCAGTTACTCAGACAAGGGGGCTGGCTACACCTTC. J is TRBJ1-2 and V is TRBV6-6; 7 nucleotides line up with TRBD1. V lost 0 bases and J lost 7; bases outside the gene matches: 5. This CDR3 is 14 amino acids long. CDR1 is MNHNY, CDR2 SVGAGI, per germline (reference sequence).

V gene TRBV18 combines with J gene TRBJ1-2; TRBD1 matches at 9 bases. Trimming removed 5 bases from V and 1 base from J; junction bases left unmatched: 5. CDR1 KGHSH and CDR2 LQKENI come from the germline V gene. The CDR3 contains 15 residues. The CDR3 bases are TGTGCCAGCTCAGAGACAGGGGGGAGTAACTATGGCTACACCTTC. This sequence encodes CASSETGGSNYGYTF.

The chain joins TRBV5-1 to TRBJ1-6; perhaps TRBD1 as D (5 bases). Trimming removed 4 bases at V and 7 bases at J, with 18 bases between. Germline assignment: CDR1 SGHRS and CDR2 YFSETQ. The CDR3 has 16 amino acids. The CDR3 loop reads CASSPRGGETNSPLHF. CDR3 bases: TGCGCCAGCAGCCCCCGGGGAGGGGAAACCAATTCACCCCTCCACTTT.

For this clone: At one boundary the junction diverges from the germline segment, which might be a read error. The chain employs TRBV5-1 and TRBJ2-3; D is ambiguous. Per germline, CDR1 SGHRS and CDR2 YFSETQ. The CDR3 length is 15 residues. The CDR3 region is CASSLDRPSTNTQYF. The CDR3 coding sequence is TGCGCCAGCAGCTTGGACAGACCGAGCACAAATACGCAGTATTTT. Variable domain in full (rest from reference TRBV5-1 and TRBJ2-3): KAGVTQTPRYLIKTRGQQVTLSCSPISGHRSVSWYQQTPGQGLQFLFEYFSETQRNKGNFPGRFSGRQFSNSRSEMNVSTLELGDSALYLCASSLDRPSTNTQYFGPGTRLTVL.

The chain couples TRBV10-3 to TRBJ2-5, with TRBD2 matching over 8 bases. J gave up 5 bases and V 6 bases, and 8 bases lay outside the gene matches. The CDR3 is 14 residues long. Germline loops: CDR1 ENHRY, CDR2 SYGVKD. Here the CDR3 DNA reads TGTGCCATCAGGGACAGCGGGAGTGGGGAGACCCAGTACTTC. The encoded protein is CAIRDSGSGETQYF.

V gene TRBV3-1 (or the pseudogene TRBV3-2) combines with J gene TRBJ2-2; D unresolved. CDR1 LGHDT and CDR2 YNNKEL come from the germline V gene (reference sequence). The CDR3 length is 14 residues. V was pared by 4 bases and J by 1 base, with 7 bases between. The DNA of the CDR3 is TGTGCCAGCAGCCCGCAGCGGAACACCGGGGAGCTGTTTTTT. Residues: CASSPQRNTGELFF.

The V gene is TRBV19, the J gene TRBJ1-2; tentatively, D is TRBD1 (5 bases). V shed 11 bases and J shed 2 bases, with 18 bases lying between them. The CDR3 runs to 14 residues. Germline values: CDR1 LNHDA, CDR2 SQIVND (reference sequence). CDR3 sequence reads: CACGRGTENYGYTF. The CDR3 DNA follows: TGTGCCTGCGGGAGAGGGACTGAGAACTATGGCTACACCTTC. Filled out from reference TRBV19 and TRBJ1-2, the complete variable domain reads DGGITQSPKYLFRKEGQNVTLSCEQNLNHDAMYWYRQDPGQGLRLIYYSQIVNDFQKGDIAEGYSVSREKKESFPLTVTSAQKNPTAFYLCACGRGTENYGYTFGSGTRLTVV.

V usage is TRBV4-1 and J usage is TRBJ2-7; 8 nucleotides match TRBD2. V lost 1 base and J lost 1; bases outside the gene matches: 3. The CDR3 contains 15 residues. The germline gives CDR1 MGHRA, CDR2 YSYEKL. The CDR3 loop is CASSQGSGRSYEQYF. DNA of the CDR3: TGCGCCAGCAGCCAAGGGAGCGGGAGATCCTACGAGCAGTACTTC.

The CDR3 spells CASISPGNYGYTF. For the CDR3, the DNA is TGTGCCAGTATCTCCCCCGGGAACTATGGCTACACCTTC. The rearrangement uses TRBV19 and TRBJ1-2, with D unresolved. V shed 7 bases and J shed 2 bases, with 11 bases lying between them. Per germline, CDR1 LNHDA and CDR2 SQIVND (reference sequence). This CDR3 has 13 residues.

Notes on this clone: Other DNA variants within this sample encode the same CDR3. The chain joins TRBV7-2 to TRBJ2-2; D gene ambiguous. V lost 5 bases to trimming and J lost 5 bases, with 6 bases between them. The CDR3 runs 12 residues. Germline V gene sequence: CDR1 SGHTA, CDR2 FQGNSA. CDR3 loop: CASSPPTGELFF. The CDR3 region has the DNA TGTGCCAGCAGCCCTCCGACCGGGGAGCTGTTTTTT.

This chain links TRBV5-1 with TRBJ2-2; 10 nucleotides align to TRBD2. The germline gives CDR1 SGHRS, CDR2 YFSETQ. The CDR3 is 16 amino acids. The junction had 4 bases not matched to a gene; V was cut back by 4 bases and J by 1 base. For the CDR3, the DNA is TGCGCCAGCAGCCGGCTAGCGGGGGAGAACACCGGGGAGCTGTTTTTT. Amino acid sequence: CASSRLAGENTGELFF. Filled out from reference TRBV5-1 and TRBJ2-2, the complete variable domain reads KAGVTQTPRYLIKTRGQQVTLSCSPISGHRSVSWYQQTPGQGLQFLFEYFSETQRNKGNFPGRFSGRQFSNSRSEMNVSTLELGDSALYLCASSRLAGENTGELFFGEGSRLTVL.

This chain uses TRBV6-1 with TRBJ1-4; the D is unclear. Trimming took off 3 bases at V and 1 base at J, with 9 bases between the two ends. The germline CDR1 and CDR2 sequences are MNHNS and SASEGT. The CDR3 totals 15 residues. The CDR3 nucleotides are TGTGCCAGCAGTGATAACGGGAGAACTAATGAAAAACTGTTTTTT. Protein: CASSDNGRTNEKLFF.

V and J are TRBV5-1 and TRBJ2-1, with TRBD2 matching over 11 bases. Germline CDR1 is SGHRS and CDR2 is YFSETQ. The V segment lost 3 bases and the J segment 7 bases; nucleotides outside the gene matches: 9. The CDR3 runs 16 residues. The CDR3 here is CASSSAIAGGNNEQFF. CDR3 bases: TGCGCCAGCAGCTCTGCCATAGCGGGGGGGAATAATGAGCAGTTCTTC.

The rearrangement links TRBV5-4 to TRBJ2-5; maybe TRBD2 (6 bases). CDR1 is SGHNT and CDR2 is YYREEE in the germline V gene (reference sequence). The V end was cut by 0 bases, the J end by 2 bases, with 14 bases between. This CDR3 comprises 16 residues. The CDR3 loop is CASSLGSLAPQETQYF. The CDR3 DNA sequence: TGTGCCAGCAGCTTGGGTTCTCTAGCGCCACAAGAGACCCAGTACTTC. Combining the CDR3 with reference TRBV5-4 and TRBJ2-5 gives the whole variable domain ETGVTQSPTHLIKTRGQQVTLRCSSQSGHNTVSWYQQALGQGPQFIFQYYREEENGRGNFPPRFSGLQFPNYSSELNVNALELDDSALYLCASSLGSLAPQETQYFGPGTRLLVL.

J is TRBJ2-2 and V is TRBV24-1; TRBD2 might be the D (5 bases). CDR3 length: 14 amino acids. V was trimmed by 8 bases and J by 3 bases, leaving 12 bases between them. Looked up from germline, CDR1 is KGHDR and CDR2 is SFDVKD. The chain's CDR3 is CATKGDGDTGELFF. Here the CDR3 DNA reads TGTGCCACCAAGGGAGATGGTGACACCGGGGAGCTGTTTTTT.

This clone was counted once. The V and J genes are TRBV19 and TRBJ1-1; 7 positions match TRBD1. The germline CDR1 and CDR2 sequences are LNHDA and SQIVND (reference sequence). The CDR3 has 13 amino acids. V lost 10 bases to trimming and J lost 2 bases; unmatched junction nucleotides: 7. The DNA for the CDR3 is TGTGCCACCCTCGACAGGGTTAACACTGAAGCTTTCTTT. It is translated as CATLDRVNTEAFF.